These 28 T cell receptor beta chains were all obtained from the same sample, sequenced in a study of T cell clonality in common variable immunodeficiency. Their recognized antigens are unknown. Generated by immunoSEQ multiplex PCR, the TCRdb table keeps only in-frame clones and is missing some. The sample contains some 25,000 clones, none occurring once; roughly 22% lies in the top ten. Study-level points and caveats: Fewer deletions and N-nucleotide insertions were reportedly seen in common variable immunodeficiency TCR beta sequences.

Sequencing was performed on peripheral blood mononuclear cells. The receptor set was obtained from a human donor with common variable immunodeficiency.

This clone was observed at least ten times. The read ends 3 residues early relative to the CDR3; the germline J gene fills the gap. V and J are TRBV6-1 and TRBJ2-7; D is uncertain. V gave up 4 bases and J gave up 0 bases, with 10 bases separating them. Germline V CDR1 and CDR2: MNHNS, SASEGT. The CDR3 totals 14 residues. The sequenced CDR3 bases are TGTGCCAGCAGTGTACAAGAAAGCTCCTACGAG. It yields the protein CASSVQESSYE. The entire CDR3 sequence reads CASSVQESSYEQYF.

In its sample, this clone was seen many times. The read ends 3 residues early relative to the CDR3; the germline J gene fills the gap. The gene calls are TRBV11-2 and TRBJ2-1; TRBD2 matches at 7 bases. The CDR3 length is 15 residues. Germline V gene data show CDR1 as SGHAT and CDR2 as FQNNGV. With V trimmed by 6 bases and J by 5 bases, 10 bases remained unmatched. CDR3 amino acids: CASRPSGIPNNEQFF. The DNA read from the CDR3 is TGTGCCAGCAGACCCAGCGGGATCCCCAACAATGAG.

For this clone: Read coverage stops 3 residues before the CDR3 terminus; the germline J gene supplies the remainder. The V and J genes are TRBV7-2 and TRBJ1-6; unclear D gene. The germline V and J ends were trimmed by 5 bases and 10 bases, with 9 bases remaining between them. CDR3 size: 12 residues. From germline, CDR1 is SGHTA and CDR2 FQGNSA. The CDR3 sequence: CASSPPYSPLHF. Partial CDR3 DNA: TGTGCCAGCAGCCCCCCCTACTCACCC.

This clone was seen only a few times. The read is 3 residues too short to cover the CDR3 end, so that end is filled in from the germline J gene. The chain is built from TRBV6-2 or TRBV6-3 and TRBJ1-1; 8 bases are a match to TRBD1. CDR3 length: 13 amino acids. Germline lookup yields CDR1 MNHEY and CDR2 SVGEGT. The CDR3 protein is CASSPTGTGGAFF. The DNA read from the CDR3 is TGTGCCAGCAGTCCAACCGGGACAGGAGGA.

In its sample, this clone was seen many times. Read data end 3 residues before the CDR3 end; the end is taken from the germline J gene. This sequence joins TRBV7-6 and TRBJ1-4; 8 bases are shared with TRBD1. In germline, CDR1 is SGHVS, CDR2 FNYEAQ. CDR3 length equals 16 residues. V lost 2 bases to trimming and J lost 8 bases; unmatched junction nucleotides: 10. Partial CDR3 DNA: TGTGCCAGCAGCTTAAATTCCGGACAGGGAAGCGAAAAA. Encoded protein: CASSLNSGQGSEK. The entire CDR3 protein reads CASSLNSGQGSEKLFF. The variable domain in full, with the rest retrieved from reference TRBV7-6 and TRBJ1-4, is GAGVSQSPRYKVTKRGQDVALRCDPISGHVSLYWYRQALGQGPEFLTYFNYEAQQDKSGLPNDRFSAERPEGSISTLTIQRTEQRDSAMYRCASSLNSGQGSEKLFFGSGTQLSVL.

By share of the sample, this clone is medium-sized. The read falls 3 residues short of the CDR3 end, and the missing part is taken from the germline J gene. The chain links TRBV7-3 to TRBJ2-7; TRBD1 matches at 7 bases. CDR1 and CDR2 (germline): SGHTA, FQGTGA. Trimming at V came to 5 bases and at J to 6 bases, leaving 7 bases not matched to a gene. CDR3 size: 13 residues. The sequenced CDR3 bases are TGTGCCAGCAGCCTCGGGACAGTGGCCGAG. Its translation is CASSLGTVAE. The entire CDR3 is CASSLGTVAEQYF.

This clone appeared many times. The CDR3 end lies 3 residues beyond the end of the read and is filled in from the germline J gene. The gene calls are TRBV5-4 and TRBJ2-5, with D possibly being TRBD1 (5 bases). Per the germline V gene, CDR1 is SGHNT and CDR2 is YYREEE (reference sequence). Trimming stripped 1 base from V and 3 bases from J, with 10 bases between. This CDR3 is 14 amino acids long. This chain's CDR3 is CASSLLTREETQYF. The CDR3 bases that were read are TGTGCCAGCAGCTTGTTAACCAGGGAAGAGACC.

This clone was counted many times. The sequenced fragment ends 3 residues before the CDR3 boundary, so the rest is inferred from the germline J gene. This chain joins TRBV19 and TRBJ1-5; D call uncertain. V lost 10 bases, J lost 0 bases, and 16 bases lay in between. From germline, CDR1 is LNHDA and CDR2 SQIVND (reference sequence). The CDR3 length is 15 residues. CDR3 DNA (partial): TGTGCCACAGTAGTAGACAAATATAGCAATCAGCCC. Translating gives CATVVDKYSNQP. The CDR3 as a whole reads CATVVDKYSNQPQHF.

This clone has at least ten counts. The read ends 3 residues before the CDR3 terminus; that terminus is restored from the germline J gene. The chain employs TRBV20-1 and TRBJ2-7, with a possible D match to TRBD1 (5 bases). Deletions cut 5 bases from V and 0 bases from J, with 14 bases between. This CDR3 is built from 14 residues. The germline CDR1 and CDR2 sequences are DFQATT and SNEGSKA (reference sequence). CDR3 bases read: TGCAGTGCTCGGCCTCAGGGTTCCTCCTACGAG. It codes for CSARPQGSSYE. The CDR3, in full, reads CSARPQGSSYEQYF.

The sample holds many counts of this clone. The CDR3: CASSSDRFNQPQHF. CDR3 bases read: TGTGCCAGCAGTTCCGACAGATTCAATCAGCCC. The gene calls are TRBV6-2 or TRBV6-3 and TRBJ1-5; a weak D match, TRBD1 (5 bases). The read is 3 residues too short to cover the CDR3 end, so that end is filled in from the germline J gene. Trimming cost V 4 bases and J 3 bases, with 10 bases left between them. Germline CDR1 MNHEY, CDR2 SVGEGT. The CDR3 has 14 amino acids.

This clone was seen ten or more times. The read finishes 3 residues shy of the CDR3 end, and the germline J gene is used to complete it. The V gene is TRBV7-3, the J gene TRBJ2-1; 8 nucleotides line up with TRBD2. V dropped 5 bases and J dropped 4; count of bases not matched to a gene: 4. The CDR3 contains 14 residues. Germline CDR1 is SGHTA and CDR2 is FQGTGA. CDR3 DNA, as far as it was read: TGTGCCAGCAGCCCCGGCGGGAGGTACAATGAG. As protein: CASSPGGRYNE. From start to end, the CDR3 is CASSPGGRYNEQFF.

This clone has at least ten counts. The observed sequence ends 3 residues before the CDR3 terminus, with the missing tail filled in from the germline J gene. The gene calls are TRBV18 and TRBJ2-3; 10 bases match TRBD2. The CDR3 spans 14 residues. V shed 8 bases, J shed 4 bases, and the junction held 6 bases outside the gene matches. CDR1 is KGHSH, CDR2 LQKENI, per germline. The part of the CDR3 DNA that was read is TGTGCCAGCACTAGCGGGAAGGGGGCAGATACG. This translates into CASTSGKGADT. The CDR3 as a whole reads CASTSGKGADTQYF.

Here the CDR3 reads CASSLRGLFPDTQYF. CDR3 DNA, as far as it was read: TGTGCCAGCAGTCTTAGGGGGTTGTTCCCAGATACG. V gene TRBV6-2 or TRBV6-3 combines with J gene TRBJ2-3; a weak D match, TRBD1 (6 bases). The sequence runs out 3 residues before the end of the CDR3; the remainder is reconstructed from the germline J gene. The CDR3 has 15 residues. V was pared by 5 bases and J by 4 bases, with 16 bases between. Germline V gene data show CDR1 as MNHEY and CDR2 as SVGEGT.

On this clone: The sequence runs out 3 residues before the end of the CDR3; the remainder is reconstructed from the germline J gene. Distinct nucleotide sequences in the sample also encode this CDR3. The chain combines TRBV18 with TRBJ1-5, with TRBD1 matching 9 bases. The V gene end was trimmed by 3 bases and the J gene end by 4 bases; junction bases not matched to a gene: 4. The CDR3 loop spans 15 amino acids. The germline gives CDR1 KGHSH, CDR2 LQKENI. The chain's CDR3 is CASSPDRGGNQPQHF. CDR3 DNA, as far as it was read: TGTGCCAGCTCACCGGACAGGGGCGGTAATCAGCCC.

Concerning this clone itself: The sequence runs out 3 residues before the end of the CDR3; the remainder is reconstructed from the germline J gene. The V gene is TRBV7-9, the J gene TRBJ2-7, with D perhaps matching TRBD1 (6 bases). This CDR3 is built from 14 residues. V lost 6 bases, J lost 3 bases, and 15 bases lay in between. The germline V gene has CDR1 SEHNR and CDR2 FQNEAQ (reference sequence). The CDR3 here is CASSGETGYYEQYF. The CDR3 bases that were read are TGTGCCAGCAGTGGCGAGACAGGCTACTACGAG.

This clone was counted ten times or more. The read finishes 3 residues shy of the CDR3 end, and the germline J gene is used to complete it. The V gene is TRBV7-7, the J gene TRBJ2-5; 9 bases agree with TRBD2. Trimming at V came to 4 bases and at J to 5 bases, leaving 5 bases not matched to a gene. CDR3 length equals 14 residues. The V gene's germline CDR1 is SSHAT and CDR2 FNYEAQ (reference sequence). CDR3 DNA, as far as it was read: TGTGCCAGCAGCTCGGGACTAGCCCCCGAGACC. Translating gives CASSSGLAPET. The full CDR3 is CASSSGLAPETQYF.

This clone appeared many times. The read finishes 3 residues shy of the CDR3 end, and the germline J gene is used to complete it. The chain links TRBV18 to TRBJ1-2, with 7 bases aligning to TRBD1. From germline, CDR1 is KGHSH and CDR2 LQKENI. Germline trimming cut 4 bases from V and 4 bases from J; bases unmatched to any gene: 6. The CDR3 has 14 residues. The CDR3 spells CASSLSGQVYGYTF. CDR3 DNA, as far as it was read: TGTGCCAGCTCACTGTCAGGACAGGTCTATGGC. Full variable domain (remainder filled in from reference TRBV18 and TRBJ1-2): NAGVMQNPRHLVRRRGQEARLRCSPMKGHSHVYWYRQLPEEGLKFMVYLQKENIIDESGMPKERFSAEFPKEGPSILRIQQVVRGDSAAYFCASSLSGQVYGYTFGSGTRLTVV.

There are a few counts of this clone. The read finishes 3 residues shy of the CDR3 end, and the germline J gene is used to complete it. The chain couples TRBV2 to TRBJ2-2, with TRBD2 matching over 7 bases. V shed 8 bases and J 0 bases; nucleotides not matched to a gene: 3. CDR3 length: 14 residues. Germline lookup yields CDR1 SNHLY and CDR2 FYNNEI. The DNA read from the CDR3 is TGTGCCAGCGAGACTAGCCCGAACACCGGGGAG. This codes for CASETSPNTGE. The full CDR3 reads CASETSPNTGELFF.

In this sample, this clone turned up a few times. The read ends 3 residues shy of where the CDR3 ends; the end is completed using the germline J gene. The same CDR3 arises from other DNA sequences in this sample as well. The chain is built from TRBV19 and TRBJ2-7, with a possible D match to TRBD2 (6 bases). Trimming cost V 4 bases and J 6 bases, with 19 bases left between them. Germline V lookup: CDR1 LNHDA, CDR2 SQIVND (reference sequence). This CDR3 is 15 amino acids long. CDR3 region: CASSREPGLAPEQYF. Incomplete CDR3 DNA: TGTGCCAGTAGTAGAGAACCGGGACTGGCTCCCGAG. The full variable domain, completed using reference TRBV19 and TRBJ2-7, is DGGITQSPKYLFRKEGQNVTLSCEQNLNHDAMYWYRQDPGQGLRLIYYSQIVNDFQKGDIAEGYSVSREKKESFPLTVTSAQKNPTAFYLCASSREPGLAPEQYFGPGTRLTVT.

This clone was seen many times. The read stops 3 residues short of the end of the CDR3; the missing end is completed from the germline J gene. This chain connects TRBV19 to TRBJ2-7, with a tentative D call TRBD1 (5 bases). The CDR3 contains 15 residues. V lost 0 bases and J 2 bases, leaving 11 bases between the germline ends. In germline, CDR1 is LNHDA, CDR2 SQIVND (reference sequence). The CDR3 loop reads CASSIERGNAYEQYF. Partial CDR3 DNA: TGTGCCAGTAGTATAGAAAGGGGTAACGCCTACGAG.

This clone appeared many times. The read finishes 3 residues shy of the CDR3 end, and the germline J gene is used to complete it. The V gene is TRBV18, the J gene TRBJ2-1; possibly TRBD1 for D (5 bases). V shed 3 bases and J shed 4 bases, with 13 bases lying between them. Germline CDR1 reads KGHSH; CDR2 reads LQKENI. The CDR3 is 15 amino acids. The CDR3 sequence is CASSPLDSVYNEQFF. The part of the CDR3 DNA that was read is TGTGCCAGCTCACCTCTCGACAGTGTTTACAATGAG.

This clone was observed a few times. The read finishes 3 residues shy of the CDR3 end, and the germline J gene is used to complete it. The chain carries TRBV20-1 and TRBJ2-7, with D perhaps TRBD1 (6 bases). V was cut by 0 bases and J by 3 bases, with 21 bases left in between. The CDR3 runs to 17 residues. Germline V lookup: CDR1 DFQATT, CDR2 SNEGSKA (reference sequence). CDR3 residues: CSARDLKRGSYIYEQYF. Incomplete CDR3 DNA: TGCAGTGCTAGAGATCTTAAAAGGGGGTCGTACATCTACGAG.

At least ten counts were recorded for this clone. The CDR3 is cut off 3 residues early in the read; its end comes from the germline J gene. The chain couples TRBV7-2 to TRBJ2-7; D is possibly TRBD2 (7 bases). The CDR3 is 15 residues long. Trimming shortened V by 5 bases and J by 4 bases, and 18 bases separated the two germline ends. Germline CDR1 and CDR2: SGHTA and FQGNSA. The CDR3: CASSPGGPDIYEQYF. CDR3 DNA, as far as it was read: TGTGCCAGCAGCCCCGGGGGGCCGGATATATACGAG.

This clone occurred many times. Sequencing ends 3 residues short of the CDR3 end; the germline J gene provides the rest. V is TRBV29-1 and J is TRBJ1-4; possibly TRBD1 for D (5 bases). This CDR3 contains 14 residues. Germline CDR1 and CDR2: SQVTM and ANQGSEA. The V end was cut by 2 bases, the J end by 6 bases, with 13 bases between. The covered CDR3 bases are TGCAGCGTTGAATTGGGAGGGGTTTATGAAAAA. Translation: CSVELGGVYEK. The complete CDR3 sequence is CSVELGGVYEKLFF.

This clone was recorded at least ten times. The CDR3 end lies 3 residues beyond the end of the read and is filled in from the germline J gene. The V gene is TRBV19, the J gene TRBJ2-7; TRBD2 aligns across 7 bases. CDR1 and CDR2 from the germline V gene are LNHDA and SQIVND (reference sequence). The V gene end was trimmed by 5 bases and the J gene end by 3 bases; junction bases not matched to a gene: 10. This CDR3 contains 15 residues. The covered CDR3 bases are TGTGCCAGTAGTCGAGCGGGAAACTCCTTCTACGAG. This translates into CASSRAGNSFYE. The whole CDR3 region reads CASSRAGNSFYEQYF. Drawing the rest from reference TRBV19 and TRBJ2-7, the complete variable domain is DGGITQSPKYLFRKEGQNVTLSCEQNLNHDAMYWYRQDPGQGLRLIYYSQIVNDFQKGDIAEGYSVSREKKESFPLTVTSAQKNPTAFYLCASSRAGNSFYEQYFGPGTRLTVT.

This clone was observed at least ten times. The read comes to an end 3 residues before the CDR3 does, leaving the germline J gene to fill in the end. The genes are TRBV5-1 and TRBJ2-2; the match to TRBD2 covers 7 bases. The germline V gene encodes CDR1 SGHRS and CDR2 YFSETQ. The CDR3 extends over 14 amino acids. J was trimmed by 6 bases and V by 4 bases; bases with no gene match: 6. The CDR3 bases that were read are TGCGCCAGCAGCACCTCACTAGCGTCCGGGGAG. Its translation is CASSTSLASGE. The entire CDR3 reads CASSTSLASGELFF.

For this clone: Read data end 3 residues before the CDR3 end; the end is taken from the germline J gene. This chain joins TRBV7-9 and TRBJ2-3; D is ambiguous. This CDR3 comprises 12 residues. Germline lookup yields CDR1 SEHNR and CDR2 FQNEAQ (reference sequence). CDR3 bases read: TGTGCCAGCAGCCTAGAGGTACGGGCG. This translates into CASSLEVRA. The entire CDR3 protein is CASSLEVRAQYF.

About this clone itself: Read sequence stops 3 residues before the CDR3 end, and the germline J gene provides the missing end. V is TRBV6-2 or TRBV6-3 and J is TRBJ2-7; possible D gene TRBD1, 5 bases. V was clipped by 4 bases and J by 5 bases, with 21 bases between them. Germline assignment: CDR1 MNHEY and CDR2 SVGEGT. The CDR3 length is 16 residues. CDR3 DNA (partial): TGTGCCAGCAGTTCACCCAACTTGGTGGCAGGGAACGAG. Protein: CASSSPNLVAGNE. The entire CDR3 is CASSSPNLVAGNEQYF.